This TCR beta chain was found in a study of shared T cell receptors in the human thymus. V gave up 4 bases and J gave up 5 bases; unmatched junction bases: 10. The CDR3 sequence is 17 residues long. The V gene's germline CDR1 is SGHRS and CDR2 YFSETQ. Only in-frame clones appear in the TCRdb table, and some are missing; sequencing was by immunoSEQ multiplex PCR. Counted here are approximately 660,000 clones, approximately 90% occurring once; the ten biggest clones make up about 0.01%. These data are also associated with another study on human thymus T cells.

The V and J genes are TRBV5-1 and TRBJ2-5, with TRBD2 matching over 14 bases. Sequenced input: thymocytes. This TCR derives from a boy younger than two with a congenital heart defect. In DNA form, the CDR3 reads TGCGCCAGCAGCCCCGAGACTAGCGGGAGGGCCGATGAGACCCAGTACTTC. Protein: CASSPETSGRADETQYF.